The text below deals with one T cell receptor (beta chain). No cognate antigen has been identified for it. Base qualities are not provided; no much larger clone lies one nucleotide away. This sample is part of a study of blood T cell repertoires in COVID-19 (dated by TCRdb to 2020 to 2022). At the level of the whole study: The collaborator samples originated in the United States, Italy and Spain and spanned the acute and convalescent phases of COVID-19. HLA class I and class II types, where available, came from metadata supplied by the sample provider rather than from assay-based typing. Sample metadata almost always included a de-identified subject ID, COVID-19 status, age in years and sex. The prospective study material was composed of cDNA or gDNA derived from T cells, B-cell-depleted T cells, or PBMCs. A freely available public database, intended as a resource for researchers studying the immune response to SARS-CoV-2, is where the repertoires were released. The dataset comprised deeply sampled blood TCRbeta repertoires from subjects exposed to, actively infected with, or recovered from COVID-19. Samples were obtained from the ongoing ImmuneRACE study (first 160 participants) and from 1,254 subjects provided by 6 global collaborators. Study-level results and caveats: The amount of clinical and demographic metadata varied by source and participant and was provided uncurated.

Its CDR3 holds 15 amino acids, cysteine through phenylalanine. Just CDR3 DNA is preserved here, 45 bases in frame from base 1. As encoded in the germline V gene, CDR1 is MNHEY while CDR2 is SVGAGI. V is pared back by 2 bases and J by 8 bases, with 13 bases lying between the germline termini. Participants in the prospective study were aged about 18 to 95 years, lived in approximately 26 United States geographic areas, and enrolled through a virtual design. To assign participants to cohorts, the prospective study relied on clinical history that participants themselves reported in a screening survey and a study questionnaire. In the prospective study, whole blood, serum and a nasopharyngeal or oropharyngeal swab were collected from each participant by mobile phlebotomists. Participants in the prospective study had the option to provide additional blood draws and questionnaires over an approximately 2-month period. Before DNA extraction, prospective study blood samples were shipped either frozen or at room temperature.

The immunoSEQ Assay, a bias-controlled multiplex PCR, was used to amplify TCRbeta CDR3 regions from genomic DNA. Concerning the study's data processing: Within the assay, amplification of reference gene primers was used to estimate how many nucleated cells each sample contained. To quantify the absolute abundance of each unique TCRbeta CDR3 rearrangement, sequence reads were collapsed and filtered. For each sample, productive Simpson clonality was calculated as the square root of Simpson's diversity index over productive rearrangements. Drawn from immuneACCESS, this table holds only the in-frame rearrangements with V and J called that TCRdb kept. Clones are partly lost; checked studies trace under half to an unresolved V gene and leave the rest unexplained. That table is the source of V, J and clone size, and D and trimming were worked out from the DNA. For this sample there are 350,000 to 550,000 clones; nearly 90% appear just once. Approximately 2% of the sample goes to the ten largest clones.

What was sequenced was PBMCs or T cells enriched from blood (not recorded which). This TCR came from a young woman with acute COVID-19. The sequence links TRBV6-5 to TRBJ1-6; possibly the D gene is TRBD1, per 5 matching bases. The CDR3 protein is CASSYLPGRDSPLHF. The DNA sequence is given as TGTGCCAGCAGTTACCTTCCAGGGCGCGATTCACCCCTCCACTTT.